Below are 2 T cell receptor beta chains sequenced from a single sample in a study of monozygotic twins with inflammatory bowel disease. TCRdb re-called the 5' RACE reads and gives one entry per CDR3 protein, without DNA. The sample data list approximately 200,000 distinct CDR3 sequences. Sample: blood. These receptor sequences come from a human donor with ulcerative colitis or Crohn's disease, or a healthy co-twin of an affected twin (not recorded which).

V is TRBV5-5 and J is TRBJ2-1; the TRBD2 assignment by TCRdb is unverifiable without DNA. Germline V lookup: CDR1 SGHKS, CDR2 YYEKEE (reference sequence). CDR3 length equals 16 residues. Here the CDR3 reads CASSLEILAGENEQFF.

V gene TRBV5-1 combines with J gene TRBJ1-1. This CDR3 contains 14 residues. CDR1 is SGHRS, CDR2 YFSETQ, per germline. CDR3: CASSRLTKTTEAFF.